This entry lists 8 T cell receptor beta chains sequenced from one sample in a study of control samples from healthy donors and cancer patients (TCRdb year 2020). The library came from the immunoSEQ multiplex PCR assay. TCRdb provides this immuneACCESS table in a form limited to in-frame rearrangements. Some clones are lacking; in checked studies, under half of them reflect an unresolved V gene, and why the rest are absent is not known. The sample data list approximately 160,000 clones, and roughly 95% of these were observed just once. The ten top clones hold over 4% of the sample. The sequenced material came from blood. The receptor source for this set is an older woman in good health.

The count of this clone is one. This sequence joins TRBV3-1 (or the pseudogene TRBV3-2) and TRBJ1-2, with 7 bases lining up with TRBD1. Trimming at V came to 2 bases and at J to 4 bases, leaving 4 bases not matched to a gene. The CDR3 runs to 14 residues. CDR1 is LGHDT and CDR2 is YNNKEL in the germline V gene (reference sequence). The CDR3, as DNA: TGTGCCAGCAGCCAAACCGGGACAGCCTATGGCTACACCTTC. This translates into CASSQTGTAYGYTF.

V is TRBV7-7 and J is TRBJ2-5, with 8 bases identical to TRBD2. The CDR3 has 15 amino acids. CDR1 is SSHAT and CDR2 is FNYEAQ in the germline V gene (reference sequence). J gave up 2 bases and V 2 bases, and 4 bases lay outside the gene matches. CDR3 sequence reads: CASSLRGGVQETQYF. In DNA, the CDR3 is TGTGCCAGCAGCTTACGGGGGGGGGTTCAAGAGACCCAGTACTTC.

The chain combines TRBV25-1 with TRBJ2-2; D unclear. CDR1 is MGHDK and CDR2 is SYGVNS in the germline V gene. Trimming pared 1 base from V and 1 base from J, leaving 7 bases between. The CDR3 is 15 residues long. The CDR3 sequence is CASSEWGRNTGELFF. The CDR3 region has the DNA TGTGCCAGCAGTGAATGGGGAAGGAACACCGGGGAGCTGTTTTTT.

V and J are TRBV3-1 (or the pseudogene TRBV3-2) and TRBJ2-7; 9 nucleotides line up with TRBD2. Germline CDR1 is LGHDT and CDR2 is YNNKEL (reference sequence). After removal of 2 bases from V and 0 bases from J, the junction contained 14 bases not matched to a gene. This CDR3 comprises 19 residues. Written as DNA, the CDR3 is TGTGCCAGCAGCCAAAGGTTCGGGCTAGCGGGGAAGAGCTCCTACGAGCAGTACTTC. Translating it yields CASSQRFGLAGKSSYEQYF.

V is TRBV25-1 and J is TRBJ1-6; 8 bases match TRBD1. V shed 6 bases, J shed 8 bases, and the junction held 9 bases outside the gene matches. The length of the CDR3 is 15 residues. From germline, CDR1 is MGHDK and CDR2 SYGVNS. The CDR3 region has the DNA TGTGCCAGCAGCGACAGGGGCAATCGGGATTCACCCCTCCACTTT. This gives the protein CASSDRGNRDSPLHF. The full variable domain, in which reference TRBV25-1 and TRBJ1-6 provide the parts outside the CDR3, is EADIYQTPRYLVIGTGKKITLECSQTMGHDKMYWYQQDPGMELHLIHYSYGVNSTEKGDLSSESTVSRIRTEHFPLTLESARPSHTSQYLCASSDRGNRDSPLHFGNGTRLTVT.

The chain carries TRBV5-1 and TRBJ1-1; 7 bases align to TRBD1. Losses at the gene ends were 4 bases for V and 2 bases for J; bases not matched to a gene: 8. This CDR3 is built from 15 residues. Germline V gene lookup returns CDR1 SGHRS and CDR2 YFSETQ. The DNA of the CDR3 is TGCGCCAGCAGCGCGACTGGGACAGTTAACACTGAAGCTTTCTTT. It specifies CASSATGTVNTEAFF.

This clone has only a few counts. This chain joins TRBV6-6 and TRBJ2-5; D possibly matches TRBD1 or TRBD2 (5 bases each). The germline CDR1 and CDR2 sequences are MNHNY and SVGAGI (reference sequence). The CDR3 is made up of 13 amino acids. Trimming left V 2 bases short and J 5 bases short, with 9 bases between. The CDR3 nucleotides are TGTGCCAGCAGTTACGGGACCGCGGAGACCCAGTACTTC. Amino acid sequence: CASSYGTAETQYF.

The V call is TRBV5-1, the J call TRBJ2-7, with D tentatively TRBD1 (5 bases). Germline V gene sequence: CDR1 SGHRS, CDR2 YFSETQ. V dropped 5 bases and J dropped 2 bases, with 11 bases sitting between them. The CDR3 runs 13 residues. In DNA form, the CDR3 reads TGCGCCAGCAGTTCAGGGTCCCCCTACGAGCAGTACTTC. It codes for CASSSGSPYEQYF. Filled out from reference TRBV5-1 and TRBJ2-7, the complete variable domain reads KAGVTQTPRYLIKTRGQQVTLSCSPISGHRSVSWYQQTPGQGLQFLFEYFSETQRNKGNFPGRFSGRQFSNSRSEMNVSTLELGDSALYLCASSSGSPYEQYFGPGTRLTVT.